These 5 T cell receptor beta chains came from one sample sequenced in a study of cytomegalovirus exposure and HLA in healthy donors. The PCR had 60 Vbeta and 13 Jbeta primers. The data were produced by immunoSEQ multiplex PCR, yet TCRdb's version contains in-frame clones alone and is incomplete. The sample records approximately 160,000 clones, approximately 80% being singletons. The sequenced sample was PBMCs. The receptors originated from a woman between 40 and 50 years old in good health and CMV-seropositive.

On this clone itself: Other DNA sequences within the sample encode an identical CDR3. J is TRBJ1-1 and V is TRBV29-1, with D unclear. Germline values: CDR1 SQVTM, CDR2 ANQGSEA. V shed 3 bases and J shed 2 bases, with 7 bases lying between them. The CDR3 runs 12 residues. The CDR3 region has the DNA TGCAGCGTTGACCGGGGAAACACTGAAGCTTTCTTT. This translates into CSVDRGNTEAFF. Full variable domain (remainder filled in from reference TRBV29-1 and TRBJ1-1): SAVISQKPSRDICQRGTSLTIQCQVDSQVTMMFWYRQQPGQSLTLIATANQGSEATYESGFVIDKFPISRPNLTFSTLTVSNMSPEDSSIYLCSVDRGNTEAFFGQGTRLTVV.

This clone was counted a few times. The CDR3: CASSLDWTPSGRSTGELFF. CDR3 sequence (DNA): TGTGCCAGCAGCTTAGATTGGACACCTAGCGGGAGATCCACCGGGGAGCTGTTTTTT. The genes are TRBV11-2 and TRBJ2-2; 10 nucleotides match TRBD2. CDR3 length equals 19 residues. The junction had 11 bases not matched to a gene; V was cut back by 0 bases and J by 4 bases. Germline V gene sequence: CDR1 SGHAT, CDR2 FQNNGV.

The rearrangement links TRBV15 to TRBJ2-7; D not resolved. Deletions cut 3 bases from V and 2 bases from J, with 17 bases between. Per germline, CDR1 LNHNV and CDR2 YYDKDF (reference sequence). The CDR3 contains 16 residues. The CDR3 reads CATSSPIYGGTYEQYF. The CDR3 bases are TGTGCCACCAGCAGTCCCATTTACGGCGGTACCTACGAGCAGTACTTC.

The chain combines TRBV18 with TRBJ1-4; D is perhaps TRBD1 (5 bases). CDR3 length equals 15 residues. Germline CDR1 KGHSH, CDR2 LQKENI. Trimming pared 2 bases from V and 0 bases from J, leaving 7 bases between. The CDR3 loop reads CASSPGGATNEKLFF. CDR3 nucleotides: TGTGCCAGCTCACCAGGAGGGGCAACTAATGAAAAACTGTTTTTT.

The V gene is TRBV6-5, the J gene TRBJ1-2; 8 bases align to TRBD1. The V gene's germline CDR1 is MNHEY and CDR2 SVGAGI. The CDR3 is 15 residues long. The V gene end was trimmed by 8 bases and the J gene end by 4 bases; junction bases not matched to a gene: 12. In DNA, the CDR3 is TGTGCCAGCCTCCCCTCAGGGGGCGCTGGCTATGGCTACACCTTC. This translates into CASLPSGGAGYGYTF.